A single sample gave rise to the 24 T cell receptor beta chains below, sequenced in a study of OX40 agonist ivuxolimab in advanced cancers. Some clones are missing from TCRdb's copy, which holds only in-frame ones; the method was immunoSEQ multiplex PCR. The repertoire includes 68,000 or so clones, roughly 89% of them detected once, and around 8.2% sits in the top ten. Material: CD4+ or CD8+ T cells sorted from blood, obtained in a trial of the OX40 agonist ivuxolimab. The source of these receptors is an adult with an advanced solid tumor such as melanoma, head and neck, liver or kidney cancer.

This clone has a single count. J is TRBJ1-6 and V is TRBV5-1; 9 bases are a match to TRBD1. Trimming removed 4 bases from V and 10 bases from J; junction bases left unmatched: 9. Per germline, CDR1 SGHRS and CDR2 YFSETQ. The CDR3 covers 15 residues. The CDR3 protein is CASSPTGDRVSPLHF. In nucleotides, the CDR3 is TGCGCCAGCAGCCCTACAGGGGACAGGGTCTCACCCCTCCACTTT.

The chain carries TRBV11-2 and TRBJ2-3; a weak D match, TRBD1 (6 bases). Trimming stripped 3 bases from V and 6 bases from J, with 22 bases between. This CDR3 region has 17 residues. Germline CDR1 reads SGHAT; CDR2 reads FQNNGV. The CDR3 nucleotides read TGTGCCAGCAGCTTGGGTCCCAGGGGCCCGGTGGAGGATACGCAGTATTTT. Its translation: CASSLGPRGPVEDTQYF.

J is TRBJ2-3 and V is TRBV9; 11 nucleotides agree with TRBD2. The ends lost 2 bases at V and 1 base at J; junction bases unmatched: 6. This CDR3 spans 17 amino acids. Germline V gene sequence: CDR1 SGDLS, CDR2 YYNGEE. Here the CDR3 DNA reads TGTGCCAGCAGCGTCTATAGCGGGGGGGCGGGCACAGATACGCAGTATTTT. As protein: CASSVYSGGAGTDTQYF.

V is TRBV7-2 and J is TRBJ2-3, with D tentatively TRBD1 (5 bases). There are 14 residues in the CDR3. Trimming pared 3 bases from V and 3 bases from J, leaving 10 bases between. Germline V gives CDR1 SGHTA, CDR2 FQGNSA. CDR3 protein: CASSFDSGTDTQYF. CDR3 bases: TGTGCCAGCAGCTTCGACAGTGGGACAGATACGCAGTATTTT.

This chain links TRBV5-5 with TRBJ1-1; 7 bases are a match to TRBD1. Trimming took 4 bases from V and 12 from J; bases not matched to a gene: 6. Germline V gene sequence: CDR1 SGHKS, CDR2 YYEKEE (reference sequence). The CDR3 loop spans 11 amino acids. CDR3 coding DNA: TGTGCCAGCAGCCCTACGACAGGGACTTTCTTT. Protein: CASSPTTGTFF.

In DNA, the CDR3 is TGTGCCAGCAGTGGAGACAGGGGAAATACGCAGTATTTT. It specifies CASSGDRGNTQYF. The rearrangement joins TRBV6-1 to TRBJ2-3, with 8 bases fitting TRBD1. The CDR3 is 13 residues long. With 4 bases clipped from V and 7 bases from J, the junction kept 4 bases outside the gene matches. The germline V gene encodes CDR1 MNHNS and CDR2 SASEGT.

The chain uses TRBV6-1 and TRBJ2-2, with TRBD2 as a possible D gene (7 bases). Germline values: CDR1 MNHNS, CDR2 SASEGT. V dropped 8 bases and J dropped 3 bases, with 16 bases sitting between them. CDR3 size: 15 residues. The CDR3 protein is CASRPGGKYTGELFF. The CDR3 nucleotides are TGTGCCAGCCGGCCGGGGGGCAAGTACACCGGGGAGCTGTTTTTT.

This chain uses TRBV30 with TRBJ2-1, with D perhaps TRBD2 (5 bases). The CDR3 has 15 amino acids. CDR1 and CDR2 (germline): GTSNPN, SVGIG (reference sequence). V was cut by 0 bases and J by 3 bases, with 12 bases left in between. The CDR3 region has the DNA TGTGCCTGGAGTGTAGGCCCGGGGATCTACAATGAGCAGTTCTTC. Translated: CAWSVGPGIYNEQFF.

The V call is TRBV12-5, the J call TRBJ1-5; D gene ambiguous. The CDR3 totals 12 residues. V was shortened by 1 base and J by 9 bases, with 7 bases between the two germline ends. The germline gives CDR1 LGHNT, CDR2 FRNRAP. The CDR3 is CASGLGSGPQHF. The CDR3 DNA follows: TGTGCTAGTGGTTTGGGGTCGGGGCCCCAGCATTTT.

The CDR3 loop reads CASSLPTGNYEKLFF. The CDR3 DNA sequence: TGTGCCAGCAGCTTACCGACAGGGAATTACGAAAAACTGTTTTTT. The chain is built from TRBV7-9 and TRBJ1-4, with TRBD1 identical over 7 bases. The CDR3 is 15 amino acids. Trimming removed 2 bases from V and 8 bases from J; junction bases left unmatched: 8. Germline CDR1 reads SEHNR; CDR2 reads FQNEAQ (reference sequence).

This clone showed up just once. The chain combines TRBV29-1 with TRBJ2-7; TRBD2 matches at 8 bases. There are 15 residues in the CDR3. The germline V gene encodes CDR1 SQVTM and CDR2 ANQGSEA. J lost 5 bases, V lost 4 bases, and 13 bases had no gene match. The CDR3 region is CSVVSSGGGIDEQYF. Here the CDR3 DNA reads TGCAGCGTTGTCTCCTCCGGGGGGGGCATTGACGAGCAGTACTTC.

This chain joins TRBV28 and TRBJ2-7; the D is unclear. This CDR3 comprises 14 residues. Germline lookup yields CDR1 MDHEN and CDR2 SYDVKM. Trimming stripped 4 bases from V and 5 bases from J, with 15 bases between. CDR3 loop: CASSSGTLPHEQYF. CDR3 DNA: TGTGCCAGCAGTTCTGGAACCCTACCTCACGAGCAGTACTTC.

The rearrangement joins TRBV29-1 to TRBJ1-3; D not certain. V was clipped by 3 bases and J by 4 bases, with 10 bases between them. This CDR3 is built from 13 residues. In germline, CDR1 is SQVTM, CDR2 ANQGSEA. The CDR3 DNA reads TGCAGCGTTGACGGGCGGCTGGGAAACACCATATATTTT. This translates into CSVDGRLGNTIYF.

This clone is labeled medium-sized. The chain recombines TRBV6-4 with TRBJ1-1; D is unclear. Per germline, CDR1 MRHNA and CDR2 SNTAGT. The CDR3 length is 13 residues. The germline V and J ends were trimmed by 4 bases and 0 bases, with 6 bases remaining between them. Here the CDR3 reads CASSVQVNTEAFF. The DNA for the CDR3 is TGTGCCAGCAGTGTCCAAGTGAACACTGAAGCTTTCTTT.

The V call is TRBV19, the J call TRBJ1-2; TRBD1 matches 7 bases. V was pared by 6 bases and J by 8 bases, with 15 bases of the junction left unmatched. The CDR3 spans 15 residues. The germline CDR1 and CDR2 sequences are LNHDA and SQIVND (reference sequence). DNA of the CDR3: TGTGCCAGTAGAACCGGGACAGCCAATCTTATAGGCTACACCTTC. Amino acids: CASRTGTANLIGYTF.

The V call is TRBV25-1, the J call TRBJ1-6; 8 bases fit TRBD1. This CDR3 comprises 13 residues. V trimming: 8 bases; J trimming: 13 bases; junction bases outside the gene matches: 10. Germline values: CDR1 MGHDK, CDR2 SYGVNS. CDR3 residues: CASQTGAVQPLHF. The CDR3 bases are TGTGCCAGCCAGACAGGGGCCGTTCAGCCCCTCCACTTT.

V and J are TRBV14 and TRBJ2-2; the D is unclear. The CDR3 consists of 12 residues. Looked up from germline, CDR1 is SGHDN and CDR2 is FVKESK. Trimming left V 4 bases short and J 3 bases short, with 3 bases between. The DNA for the CDR3 is TGTGCCAGCAGCCGAGACACCGGGGAGCTGTTTTTT. It encodes CASSRDTGELFF.

V gene TRBV5-4 combines with J gene TRBJ2-3; 9 nucleotides line up with TRBD1. V lost 0 bases, J lost 3 bases, and 5 bases stayed unmatched. This CDR3 is built from 16 residues. Looked up from germline, CDR1 is SGHNT and CDR2 is YYREEE (reference sequence). This CDR3 reads CASSLAMGQGTDTQYF. CDR3 nucleotide sequence: TGTGCCAGCAGCTTGGCCATGGGACAGGGAACAGATACGCAGTATTTT.

The chain couples TRBV7-2 to TRBJ2-7; the D gene is possibly TRBD2 (6 bases). Per germline, CDR1 SGHTA and CDR2 FQGNSA. Trimming cost V 5 bases and J 0 bases, with 11 bases left between them. There are 14 residues in the CDR3. CDR3 in amino acids: CASSRDLSSYEQYF. For the CDR3, the DNA is TGTGCCAGCAGCCGGGACTTAAGCTCCTACGAGCAGTACTTC.

This chain connects TRBV9 to TRBJ2-5; TRBD2 matches at 8 bases. The CDR3 contains 13 residues. V dropped 4 bases and J dropped 4; count of bases not matched to a gene: 3. CDR1 and CDR2 (germline): SGDLS, YYNGEE. DNA for the CDR3: TGTGCCAGCAGCATAAGCGGGGGAGAGACCCAGTACTTC. Protein sequence: CASSISGGETQYF.

The chain uses TRBV10-3 and TRBJ2-5, with 10 positions matching TRBD1. Germline trimming cut 7 bases from V and 1 base from J; bases unmatched to any gene: 9. This CDR3 has 16 residues. CDR1 and CDR2 from the germline V gene are ENHRY and SYGVKD. The CDR3 DNA reads TGTGCCATCAAGGGTTCGGGACAGGGGTTCCAAGAGACCCAGTACTTC. Translation gives CAIKGSGQGFQETQYF.

V usage is TRBV2 and J usage is TRBJ1-1; 8 positions match TRBD1. CDR1 is SNHLY and CDR2 is FYNNEI in the germline V gene. Germline trimming cut 2 bases from V and 7 bases from J; bases unmatched to any gene: 6. The CDR3 is 14 amino acids. The CDR3 spells CASSERGQADEAFF. The CDR3 DNA reads TGTGCCAGCAGTGAAAGGGGACAGGCAGATGAAGCTTTCTTT.

This rearrangement joins TRBV11-1 to TRBJ1-1; TRBD1 might be the D (5 bases). The CDR3 sequence is 14 residues long. The germline V gene has CDR1 SGHAT and CDR2 FQDESV (reference sequence). The V end was cut by 7 bases, the J end by 6 bases, with 18 bases between. Here the CDR3 DNA reads TGTGCCAGCAACGCGGGACGGGGGGGGTCTGAAGCTTTCTTT. This translates into CASNAGRGGSEAFF.

On this clone: Sequence at one end of the junction differs from germline and may be a read error. The chain combines TRBV11-3 with TRBJ1-1, with TRBD1 matching 7 bases. The CDR3 covers 13 residues. The germline CDR1 and CDR2 sequences are SGHNT and YENEEA. DNA of the CDR3: TGTGCCAGCAGCCTAGACAGGGCGGGGGGAGCTTTCTTT. Translated: CASSLDRAGGAFF.